This passage covers 31 T cell receptor beta chains from one sample sequenced in a study of regulatory T cells in long-lasting Graves disease. Building of the TCR beta libraries involved iRepertoire HTBI primers and Arm-PCR of CDR3 regions. TCRdb reprocessed the multiplex PCR reads with MiXCR, giving one entry per CDR3 protein. This table has 400,000 to 450,000 distinct CDR3 sequences, 23% appearing once. The sample's time point: persistent/refractory GD, antithyroid drugs over 5 years with positive TRAb. TCR sequences were obtained from RNA taken from PBMCs. The sample consisted of peripheral blood mononuclear cells (PBMCs), taken when the disease was refractory, from a patient treated with antithyroid drugs. Source of these receptors: a female donor with Graves disease.

The chain has TRBV3-1 and TRBJ1-1, with D unclear. The CDR3 has 14 residues. CDR1 is LGHDT and CDR2 is YNNKEL in the germline V gene (reference sequence). Trimming cost V 3 bases and J 0 bases, with 8 bases left between them. The CDR3 loop reads CASSHGRVNTEAFF. Written as DNA, the CDR3 is TGTGCCAGCAGCCACGGGAGGGTGAACACTGAAGCTTTCTTT.

J is TRBJ2-3 and V is TRBV28; 9 nucleotides line up with TRBD2. The CDR3 contains 15 residues. V lost 5 bases, J lost 1 base, and 4 bases stayed unmatched. Germline loops: CDR1 MDHEN, CDR2 SYDVKM. Here the CDR3 reads CASSTLAGGTDTQYF. The CDR3 DNA reads as TGTGCCAGCAGTACCTTAGCGGGAGGCACAGATACGCAGTATTTT.

The rearrangement links TRBV18 to TRBJ1-3; a weak D match, TRBD1 (5 bases). V was pared by 0 bases and J by 5 bases, with 11 bases between. Germline CDR1 and CDR2: KGHSH and LQKENI. This CDR3 has 15 amino acids. CDR3 loop: CASSPPSRDRNTIYF. The DNA for the CDR3 is TGTGCCAGCTCACCACCGTCCAGGGACCGAAACACCATATATTTT. The whole variable domain, remainder taken from reference TRBV18 and TRBJ1-3, is NAGVMQNPRHLVRRRGQEARLRCSPMKGHSHVYWYRQLPEEGLKFMVYLQKENIIDESGMPKERFSAEFPKEGPSILRIQQVVRGDSAAYFCASSPPSRDRNTIYFGEGSWLTVV.

This clonotype was recorded a few times. V and J are TRBV7-6 and TRBJ2-2; TRBD2 agrees at 14 bases. V lost 5 bases and J lost 9; bases outside the gene matches: 11. This CDR3 has 17 amino acids. Germline CDR1 reads SGHVS; CDR2 reads FNYEAQ. The CDR3 nucleotides are TGTGCCAGCAGCCGCAACCAGGGACTAGCGGGAGTAAGGGAGCTGTTTTTT. Amino acids: CASSRNQGLAGVRELFF.

This clonotype was seen repeatedly, ten times or more. This chain links TRBV2 with TRBJ2-7; 7 nucleotides agree with TRBD1. This CDR3 has 16 residues. Germline CDR1 reads SNHLY; CDR2 reads FYNNEI. V was clipped by 2 bases and J by 0 bases; unmatched bases: 7. CDR3 sequence: CASSELPWDSSYEQYF. CDR3 coding DNA: TGTGCCAGCAGTGAATTACCGTGGGACAGCTCCTACGAGCAGTACTTC. Filled out from reference TRBV2 and TRBJ2-7, the complete variable domain reads EPEVTQTPSHQVTQMGQEVILRCVPISNHLYFYWYRQILGQKVEFLVSFYNNEISEKSEIFDDQFSVERPDGSNFTLKIRSTKLEDSAMYFCASSELPWDSSYEQYFGPGTRLTVT.

V and J are TRBV4-2 and TRBJ1-2, with 8 bases identical to TRBD1. Germline V CDR1 and CDR2: LGHNA, YNFKEQ. The CDR3 has 16 amino acids. With V trimmed by 1 base and J by 7 bases, 11 bases remained unmatched. CDR3: CASSQVSGTGGGGYTF. Here the CDR3 DNA reads TGTGCCAGCAGCCAAGTTTCTGGGACAGGTGGTGGTGGCTACACCTTC.

The V gene is TRBV7-9, the J gene TRBJ2-5; D not certain. Trimming removed 4 bases at V and 5 bases at J, with 17 bases between. The CDR3 totals 15 residues. From germline, CDR1 is SEHNR and CDR2 FQNEAQ (reference sequence). CDR3 nucleotides: TGTGCCAGCAGCTCCTCTGACCTCGCCGCGGAGACCCAGTACTTC. This gives the protein CASSSSDLAAETQYF.

This chain uses TRBV28 with TRBJ2-3; D ambiguous. Germline assignment: CDR1 MDHEN and CDR2 SYDVKM. The V and J ends lost 6 bases and 3 bases respectively, with 13 bases between them. This CDR3 region has 14 residues. The CDR3, as DNA: TGTGCCAGCAGCTATTACCCGGGTACAGATACGCAGTATTTT. Amino acid sequence: CASSYYPGTDTQYF.

This clonotype was counted ten times or more. The rearrangement links TRBV28 to TRBJ2-5, with 11 bases that match TRBD2. V gave up 3 bases and J gave up 4 bases; unmatched junction bases: 7. CDR1 and CDR2 (germline): MDHEN, SYDVKM. This CDR3 has 16 amino acids. The CDR3: CASSLALAGDLETQYF. The CDR3 coding sequence is TGTGCCAGCAGTTTGGCACTAGCGGGAGATTTAGAGACCCAGTACTTC.

The V call is TRBV10-3, the J call TRBJ1-1; 8 nucleotides match TRBD1. V lost 6 bases to trimming and J lost 10 bases; unmatched junction nucleotides: 4. CDR1 is ENHRY, CDR2 SYGVKD, per germline. This CDR3 comprises 11 residues. The CDR3 sequence is CAIRDRDGAFF. CDR3 sequence (DNA): TGTGCCATCAGGGACAGGGATGGAGCTTTCTTT.

This clonotype was detected only a few times. This chain connects TRBV5-1 to TRBJ1-1, with 9 bases matching TRBD1. V dropped 3 bases and J dropped 5; count of bases not matched to a gene: 8. This CDR3 spans 15 amino acids. Germline V lookup: CDR1 SGHRS, CDR2 YFSETQ. The CDR3 DNA follows: TGCGCCAGCAGCTCGGACGGACAGGGGATTACTGAAGCTTTCTTT. Amino acids: CASSSDGQGITEAFF.

This clonotype appeared once. V and J are TRBV19 and TRBJ2-5, with TRBD1 identical over 8 bases. The germline CDR1 and CDR2 sequences are LNHDA and SQIVND (reference sequence). CDR3 length equals 15 residues. Unmatched junction bases numbered 8, after V lost 3 bases and J lost 5 bases. CDR3 protein: CASSIATGVMETQYF. CDR3 DNA: TGTGCCAGTAGTATCGCGACAGGGGTTATGGAGACCCAGTACTTC.

This chain connects TRBV3-1 to TRBJ2-7; TRBD2 might be the D (5 bases). CDR1 is LGHDT and CDR2 is YNNKEL in the germline V gene (reference sequence). V was trimmed by 0 bases and J by 7 bases, leaving 19 bases between them. This CDR3 region has 16 residues. The CDR3 sequence: CASSQETAARMGEQYF. CDR3 nucleotides: TGTGCCAGCAGCCAAGAAACAGCGGCTCGAATGGGGGAGCAGTACTTC.

This clonotype was observed a handful of times. The chain uses TRBV18 and TRBJ1-4, with D hard to call. This CDR3 region has 15 residues. The germline CDR1 and CDR2 sequences are KGHSH and LQKENI. Trimming removed 5 bases at V and 7 bases at J, with 17 bases between. In DNA form, the CDR3 reads TGTGCCAGCTCATTATCCCGGGTCTCTGGTGAAAAACTGTTTTTT. Its translation is CASSLSRVSGEKLFF.

V gene TRBV7-2 combines with J gene TRBJ1-2; TRBD1 might be the D (5 bases). Deletions cut 5 bases from V and 4 bases from J, with 11 bases between. Germline-derived CDR1 and CDR2 are SGHTA and FQGNSA. CDR3 length: 13 residues. As DNA, the CDR3 is TGTGCCAGCAGCCTCACGGGGCTCTATGGCTACACCTTC. Protein product: CASSLTGLYGYTF.

This clonotype was seen more than once but under ten times. This chain links TRBV6-2 or TRBV6-3 with TRBJ1-6; D not certain. Trimming pared 0 bases from V and 9 bases from J, leaving 9 bases between. The CDR3 is 14 residues long. The germline gives CDR1 MNHEY, CDR2 SVGEGT. CDR3 sequence reads: CASSYSGVGSPLHF. For the CDR3, the DNA is TGTGCCAGCAGTTACTCGGGCGTCGGTTCACCCCTCCACTTT.

This chain links TRBV7-2 with TRBJ1-5, with 10 bases fitting TRBD1. Germline loops: CDR1 SGHTA, CDR2 FQGNSA. The CDR3 has 17 amino acids. Losses at the gene ends were 4 bases for V and 4 bases for J; bases not matched to a gene: 10. The CDR3 loop is CASSSGTGEGSNQPQHF. CDR3 DNA: TGTGCCAGCAGCTCGGGGACAGGGGAGGGGAGTAATCAGCCCCAGCATTTT.

The V call is TRBV28, the J call TRBJ2-3, with 11 positions matching TRBD2. The CDR3 runs 16 residues. With 4 bases clipped from V and 5 bases from J, the junction kept 8 bases outside the gene matches. Germline CDR1 MDHEN, CDR2 SYDVKM. The CDR3 sequence is CASSSHSGRALDTQYF. CDR3 nucleotide sequence: TGTGCCAGCAGTTCCCATAGCGGGAGGGCCCTAGATACGCAGTATTTT.

The chain joins TRBV20-1 to TRBJ1-3, with 9 bases aligning to TRBD1. J was trimmed by 0 bases and V by 6 bases; bases with no gene match: 3. CDR3 length: 14 residues. The germline CDR1 and CDR2 sequences are DFQATT and SNEGSKA (reference sequence). The CDR3 DNA follows: TGCAGTGCAGGACAGGGGAGCTCTGGAAACACCATATATTTT. Protein product: CSAGQGSSGNTIYF.

This clonotype was counted at least ten times. The chain has TRBV27 and TRBJ1-4, with 8 positions matching TRBD1. The germline gives CDR1 MNHEY, CDR2 SMNVEV (reference sequence). With 0 bases clipped from V and 10 bases from J, the junction kept 7 bases outside the gene matches. This CDR3 is 15 amino acids long. CDR3 coding DNA: TGTGCCAGCAGTTTATCCCCGGGACAGGATGGAAAACTGTTTTTT. Translated: CASSLSPGQDGKLFF.

Only a few counts were recorded for this clonotype. The rearrangement uses TRBV29-1 and TRBJ2-5, with 10 positions matching TRBD1. Looked up from germline, CDR1 is SQVTM and CDR2 is ANQGSEA. This CDR3 region has 17 residues. The trim removed 0 bases at V and 2 bases at J, leaving 9 bases unmatched. In nucleotides, the CDR3 is TGCAGCGTTGAAGATTGGGGGACAGGGGCTATTCAAGAGACCCAGTACTTC. Encoded protein: CSVEDWGTGAIQETQYF. Together with reference TRBV29-1 and TRBJ2-5, the CDR3 gives the full variable domain: SAVISQKPSRDICQRGTSLTIQCQVDSQVTMMFWYRQQPGQSLTLIATANQGSEATYESGFVIDKFPISRPNLTFSTLTVSNMSPEDSSIYLCSVEDWGTGAIQETQYFGPGTRLLVL.

This clonotype was observed a few times. The V call is TRBV4-1, the J call TRBJ1-1, with D maybe TRBD1 (6 bases). Trimming removed 0 bases from V and 11 bases from J, with 16 bases in between. Per germline, CDR1 MGHRA and CDR2 YSYEKL. The CDR3 is 14 residues long. In DNA form, the CDR3 reads TGCGCCAGCAGCCAAGATCAGGGGCGAAGAGCCGCTTTCTTT. Translating gives CASSQDQGRRAAFF.

The J gene is TRBJ2-7, the V gene TRBV12-3 or TRBV12-4; D ambiguous. The CDR3 runs 12 residues. Deletions cut 5 bases from V and 3 bases from J, with 8 bases between. The CDR3 nucleotides read TGTGCCAGCAGTCAACAAGACTACGAGCAGTACTTC. Residues: CASSQQDYEQYF.

There are a few counts of this clonotype. The V and J genes are TRBV20-1 and TRBJ2-4; D possibly uses TRBD1 or TRBD2 (5 bases each). This CDR3 is built from 15 residues. V lost 4 bases to trimming and J lost 8 bases, with 21 bases between them. The germline V gene has CDR1 DFQATT and CDR2 SNEGSKA (reference sequence). The CDR3 here is CSATRDQLNADIQYF. The CDR3, as DNA: TGCAGTGCTACCCGGGACCAATTGAACGCGGACATTCAGTACTTC.

This clonotype was observed a handful of times. CDR3 in amino acids: CASTKLAGAYEQYF. Written as DNA, the CDR3 is TGTGCCAGCACCAAACTAGCGGGAGCCTACGAGCAGTACTTC. The V gene is TRBV6-1, the J gene TRBJ2-7; TRBD2 matches at 11 bases. This CDR3 has 14 residues. Germline V CDR1 and CDR2: MNHNS, SASEGT. Trimming cost V 7 bases and J 2 bases; bases outside gene matches: 4.

Only a few counts were recorded for this clonotype. V gene TRBV5-1 combines with J gene TRBJ2-1; 7 bases map to TRBD2. The germline CDR1 and CDR2 sequences are SGHRS and YFSETQ. The V gene end was trimmed by 5 bases and the J gene end by 5 bases; junction bases not matched to a gene: 13. The CDR3 length is 16 residues. The DNA of the CDR3 is TGCGCCAGCAGTAGCTTACAGCGGGGACCAAACAATGAGCAGTTCTTC. This encodes CASSSLQRGPNNEQFF.

V is TRBV3-1 and J is TRBJ1-3, with 8 bases aligning to TRBD1. CDR3 length: 17 amino acids. With V trimmed by 4 bases and J by 3 bases, 11 bases remained unmatched. Germline values: CDR1 LGHDT, CDR2 YNNKEL (reference sequence). For the CDR3, the DNA is TGTGCCAGCAGCCTCGACCCGGGCAGGGGGCTTGGAAACACCATATATTTT. Protein sequence: CASSLDPGRGLGNTIYF.

This clonotype has just a few counts. The chain combines TRBV11-2 with TRBJ1-3, with a weak D call TRBD1 (6 bases). The CDR3 is 15 amino acids. The V and J ends lost 4 bases and 2 bases respectively, with 12 bases between them. Germline loops: CDR1 SGHAT, CDR2 FQNNGV. The CDR3 sequence: CASSSVQGPGNTIYF. Here the CDR3 DNA reads TGTGCCAGCAGCTCAGTACAGGGTCCTGGAAACACCATATATTTT.

To note about this clonotype: The junction departs from germline at one end; a sequencing error may be responsible. This chain connects TRBV7-2 to TRBJ2-1; 7 bases map to TRBD1. This CDR3 has 15 amino acids. CDR1 and CDR2 (germline): SGHTA, FQGNSA. The CDR3 region is CASCLALQGSNEQFF. The CDR3 nucleotides are TGTGCCAGCTGCTTAGCCTTACAGGGGAGCAATGAGCAGTTCTTC.

Written as DNA, the CDR3 is TGCGGTGGCGGGAGAGAGAACATTCAGTACTTC. This codes for CGGGRENIQYF. The chain carries TRBV20-1 and TRBJ2-4; the match to TRBD2 covers 7 bases. Germline V CDR1 and CDR2: DFQATT, SNEGSKA (reference sequence). The CDR3 has 11 residues.

This sequence joins TRBV9 and TRBJ2-3; 10 nucleotides match TRBD1. Germline CDR1 is SGDLS and CDR2 is YYNGEE. V shed 2 bases and J 0 bases; nucleotides not matched to a gene: 3. CDR3 length equals 16 residues. This chain's CDR3 is CASSVRTGGSTDTQYF. The CDR3 nucleotides read TGTGCCAGCAGCGTCAGGACAGGGGGGAGCACAGATACGCAGTATTTT.